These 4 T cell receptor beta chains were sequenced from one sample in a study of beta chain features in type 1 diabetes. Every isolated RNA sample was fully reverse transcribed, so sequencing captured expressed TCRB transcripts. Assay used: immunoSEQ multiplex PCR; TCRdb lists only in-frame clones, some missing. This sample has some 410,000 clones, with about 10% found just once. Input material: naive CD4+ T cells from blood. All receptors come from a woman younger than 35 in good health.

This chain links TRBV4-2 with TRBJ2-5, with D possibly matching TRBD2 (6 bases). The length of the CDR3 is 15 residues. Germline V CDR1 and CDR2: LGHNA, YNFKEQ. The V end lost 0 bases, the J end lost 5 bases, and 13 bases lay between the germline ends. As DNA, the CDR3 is TGTGCCAGCAGCCAAGATCGAGCGGGCGGGGAGACCCAGTACTTC. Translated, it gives CASSQDRAGGETQYF.

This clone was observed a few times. CDR3 protein: CASSQDRVRRETQYF. In nucleotides, the CDR3 is TGTGCCAGCAGCCAGGACAGGGTTAGGAGAGAGACCCAGTACTTC. This chain connects TRBV14 to TRBJ2-5, with 8 bases matching TRBD1. The CDR3 has 15 amino acids. The trim removed 3 bases at V and 4 bases at J, leaving 7 bases unmatched. Per germline, CDR1 SGHDN and CDR2 FVKESK. Together with reference TRBV14 and TRBJ2-5, the CDR3 gives the full variable domain: EAGVTQFPSHSVIEKGQTVTLRCDPISGHDNLYWYRRVMGKEIKFLLHFVKESKQDESGMPNNRFLAERTGGTYSTLKVQPAELEDSGVYFCASSQDRVRRETQYFGPGTRLLVL.

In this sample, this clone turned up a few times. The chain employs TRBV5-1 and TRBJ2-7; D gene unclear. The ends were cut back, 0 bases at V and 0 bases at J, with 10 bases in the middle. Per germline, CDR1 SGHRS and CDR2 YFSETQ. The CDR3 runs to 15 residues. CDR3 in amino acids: CASSLAAGHSYEQYF. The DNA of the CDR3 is TGCGCCAGCAGCTTGGCAGCCGGGCACTCCTACGAGCAGTACTTC.

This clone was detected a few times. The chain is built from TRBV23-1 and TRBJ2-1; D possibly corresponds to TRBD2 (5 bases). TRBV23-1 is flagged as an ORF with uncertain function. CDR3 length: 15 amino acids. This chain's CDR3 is CTLYAVNPPRDEQFF. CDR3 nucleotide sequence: TGCACCTTGTATGCAGTCAATCCCCCGCGGGATGAGCAGTTCTTC.